Below are 22 T cell receptor beta chains sequenced from a single sample in a study of blood T cell repertoires in COVID-19 (dated by TCRdb to the early 2020s). Library prep was done by the immunoSEQ multiplex PCR assay. This immuneACCESS table, as held by TCRdb, lists in-frame sequences with V and J called but not all clones. Of the missing ones, under half trace to an unresolved V gene in checked studies; the others have no known cause. For this sample there are 120,000 to 150,000 clones; 85% to 90% appear just once. Together, the top ten hold roughly 6.1% of the sample. The sequencing input was peripheral blood. The source of these receptors is an elderly man with acute or convalescent COVID-19.

The V call is TRBV15, the J call TRBJ2-1, with 12 bases identical to TRBD2. The CDR3 is 13 residues long. After removal of 3 bases from V and 12 bases from J, the junction contained 3 bases not matched to a gene. Germline loops: CDR1 LNHNV, CDR2 YYDKDF (reference sequence). CDR3 DNA: TGTGCCACCAGCAGGACTAGCGGGAGTGGGCAGTTCTTC. It is translated as CATSRTSGSGQFF.

J is TRBJ1-3 and V is TRBV6-6; 7 bases map to TRBD1. The CDR3 covers 15 residues. The V gene's germline CDR1 is MNHNY and CDR2 SVGAGI (reference sequence). V lost 5 bases to trimming and J lost 4 bases; unmatched junction nucleotides: 8. The CDR3: CASSPPGGGGNTIYF. In DNA, the CDR3 is TGTGCCAGCAGTCCCCCAGGGGGAGGAGGAAACACCATATATTTT.

The J gene is TRBJ2-1, the V gene TRBV5-1; 11 bases line up with TRBD2. V shed 6 bases and J 3 bases; nucleotides not matched to a gene: 8. The length of the CDR3 is 16 residues. The V gene's germline CDR1 is SGHRS and CDR2 YFSETQ. The CDR3: CASNLPLAGGYNEQFF. The CDR3 DNA reads as TGCGCCAGCAACCTACCGCTAGCGGGGGGCTACAATGAGCAGTTCTTC. Using reference TRBV5-1 and TRBJ2-1 for the parts outside the CDR3, the full variable domain is KAGVTQTPRYLIKTRGQQVTLSCSPISGHRSVSWYQQTPGQGLQFLFEYFSETQRNKGNFPGRFSGRQFSNSRSEMNVSTLELGDSALYLCASNLPLAGGYNEQFFGPGTRLTVL.

The chain employs TRBV5-1 and TRBJ1-1, with TRBD1 identical over 7 bases. Per germline, CDR1 SGHRS and CDR2 YFSETQ. The V gene end was trimmed by 7 bases and the J gene end by 0 bases; junction bases not matched to a gene: 12. The CDR3 length is 16 residues. CDR3 loop: CASDHTGERVNTEAFF. The CDR3, as DNA: TGCGCCAGCGACCATACAGGGGAGCGGGTGAACACTGAAGCTTTCTTT.

The chain couples TRBV7-8 to TRBJ1-1, with 7 positions matching TRBD1. The CDR3 spans 15 residues. CDR1 SGHVS and CDR2 FQNEAQ come from the germline V gene. The V segment lost 8 bases and the J segment 0 bases; nucleotides outside the gene matches: 9. CDR3 coding DNA: TGTGCCAGCCGCAGGACAGGAGTAATGAACACTGAAGCTTTCTTT. It encodes CASRRTGVMNTEAFF.

The chain employs TRBV7-8 and TRBJ1-4, with D possibly TRBD1 on 5 matching bases. From germline, CDR1 is SGHVS and CDR2 FQNEAQ. The V and J ends lost 1 base and 8 bases respectively, with 14 bases between them. The length of the CDR3 is 15 residues. In DNA form, the CDR3 reads TGTGCCAGCAGCTTAGTATTAGGGGAAGAGGAAAAACTGTTTTTT. Protein product: CASSLVLGEEEKLFF.

This clone has only one observation. J is TRBJ1-1 and V is TRBV6-5; D unresolved. CDR3 size: 15 residues. Germline loops: CDR1 MNHEY, CDR2 SVGAGI. V lost 4 bases to trimming and J lost 3 bases, with 15 bases between them. The CDR3 DNA reads TGTGCCAGCAGTTCTCGGGATCAACGGTACACTGAAGCTTTCTTT. Its protein is CASSSRDQRYTEAFF.

In the case of this clone: Different DNA sequences within this sample yield the same CDR3. The chain carries TRBV28 and TRBJ2-7; D remains unclear. V was clipped by 3 bases and J by 2 bases, with 14 bases between them. Germline CDR1 and CDR2: MDHEN and SYDVKM. The CDR3 runs to 15 residues. For the CDR3, the DNA is TGTGCCAGCAGTTTCCGTTCGAGGCCCGCCTACGAGCAGTACTTC. As protein: CASSFRSRPAYEQYF.

V and J are TRBV6-1 and TRBJ2-1; 11 nucleotides match TRBD2. Germline V CDR1 and CDR2: MNHNS, SASEGT. The CDR3 consists of 16 residues. The trim removed 2 bases at V and 2 bases at J, leaving 2 bases unmatched. The CDR3 here is CASSEMGLAAYNEQFF. The CDR3 coding sequence is TGTGCCAGCAGTGAAATGGGACTAGCGGCCTACAATGAGCAGTTCTTC.

The chain carries TRBV29-1 and TRBJ1-1, with TRBD1 matching 10 bases. CDR3 length: 16 amino acids. The junction had 9 bases not matched to a gene; V was cut back by 1 base and J by 4 bases. Looked up from germline, CDR1 is SQVTM and CDR2 is ANQGSEA. CDR3 coding DNA: TGCAGCGTTGAAGGTGGGAAAGGGACAGGGGTCACTGAAGCTTTCTTT. Amino acids: CSVEGGKGTGVTEAFF.

The rearrangement uses TRBV19 and TRBJ1-2, with 9 positions matching TRBD1. This CDR3 region has 14 residues. J lost 8 bases, V lost 2 bases, and 6 bases had no gene match. CDR1 and CDR2 from the germline V gene are LNHDA and SQIVND (reference sequence). CDR3 bases: TGTGCCAGTAGTATAACAGGGACAGGGTTCGGCTACACCTTC. Translating it yields CASSITGTGFGYTF.

The rearrangement uses TRBV6-6 and TRBJ1-5; 7 bases are a match to TRBD1. This CDR3 is built from 12 residues. V lost 8 bases and J lost 8; bases outside the gene matches: 6. The germline gives CDR1 MNHNY, CDR2 SVGAGI (reference sequence). CDR3 DNA sequence: TGTGCCAGCGGGTCAGGGGGGAAGCCCCAGCATTTT. Protein sequence: CASGSGGKPQHF.

This chain connects TRBV7-2 to TRBJ2-7, with 9 bases aligning to TRBD1. V lost 1 base, J lost 3 bases, and 4 bases stayed unmatched. The germline V gene has CDR1 SGHTA and CDR2 FQGNSA. This CDR3 is built from 15 residues. For the CDR3, the DNA is TGTGCCAGCAGCTTAGTGAGGACAGGGGTCTACGAGCAGTACTTC. This codes for CASSLVRTGVYEQYF.

This chain links TRBV28 with TRBJ2-5; 7 bases map to TRBD2. V was clipped by 1 base and J by 4 bases; unmatched bases: 18. Germline CDR1 MDHEN, CDR2 SYDVKM. This CDR3 contains 19 residues. CDR3 in DNA: TGTGCCAGCAGTTTATTTGCTCAGGGTTTGGGAGGGTACAGAGAGACCCAGTACTTC. The encoded protein is CASSLFAQGLGGYRETQYF.

The chain joins TRBV19 to TRBJ2-2; 11 positions match TRBD2. Germline CDR1 reads LNHDA; CDR2 reads SQIVND (reference sequence). This CDR3 comprises 14 residues. V trimming: 7 bases; J trimming: 9 bases; junction bases outside the gene matches: 7. CDR3 protein: CASTSGGMLRELFF. The CDR3 DNA reads as TGTGCCAGTACTAGCGGGGGGATGTTAAGGGAGCTGTTTTTT.

The chain joins TRBV3-1 (or the pseudogene TRBV3-2) to TRBJ1-3, with D tentatively TRBD1 (6 bases). Germline V gives CDR1 LGHDT, CDR2 YNNKEL (reference sequence). This CDR3 is 18 amino acids long. Trimming took 4 bases from V and 4 from J, leaving 23 bases between them. The CDR3 is CASSLTWDTRRGGNTIYF. The DNA of the CDR3 is TGTGCCAGCAGCCTTACATGGGACACTCGAAGGGGCGGAAACACCATATATTTT.

This chain links TRBV4-2 with TRBJ1-4; D gene ambiguous. Germline values: CDR1 LGHNA, CDR2 YNFKEQ. The CDR3 has 16 amino acids. Trimming took off 0 bases at V and 7 bases at J, with 15 bases between the two ends. Written as DNA, the CDR3 is TGTGCCAGCAGCCAAGACCCCCTAGGCCAGAGTGAAAAACTGTTTTTT. Its translation is CASSQDPLGQSEKLFF.

The V gene is TRBV6-6, the J gene TRBJ1-5; no clear D gene. Looked up from germline, CDR1 is MNHNY and CDR2 is SVGAGI (reference sequence). The CDR3 is made up of 14 amino acids. Trimming shortened V by 6 bases and J by 3 bases, and 12 bases separated the two germline ends. The CDR3 here is CASSTLQINQPQHF. CDR3 sequence (DNA): TGTGCCAGCAGCACCCTGCAGATCAATCAGCCCCAGCATTTT.

The CDR3 sequence: CASSLGRGSNLYGYTF. In DNA, the CDR3 is TGCGCCAGCAGCTTGGGAAGGGGCAGTAACCTCTATGGCTACACCTTC. V and J are TRBV5-1 and TRBJ1-2, with a weak D call TRBD1 (5 bases). From germline, CDR1 is SGHRS and CDR2 YFSETQ. V lost 0 bases, J lost 4 bases, and 16 bases lay in between. The CDR3 is 16 residues long.

This clone showed up just once. The genes are TRBV7-2 and TRBJ2-5, with TRBD2 matching 8 bases. J was trimmed by 4 bases and V by 6 bases; bases with no gene match: 10. This CDR3 has 15 amino acids. Germline CDR1 reads SGHTA; CDR2 reads FQGNSA. The CDR3 spells CASRRSSGAGETQYF. Here the CDR3 DNA reads TGTGCCAGCAGGCGTAGTAGCGGGGCCGGAGAGACCCAGTACTTC.

This chain connects TRBV27 to TRBJ2-2; 8 positions match TRBD2. Trimming took 8 bases from V and 8 from J; bases not matched to a gene: 10. The length of the CDR3 is 14 residues. Germline loops: CDR1 MNHEY, CDR2 SMNVEV (reference sequence). The CDR3 bases are TGTGCCAGCGGTCGGGGACTAGTTTGGGGGGAGCTGTTTTTT. Protein: CASGRGLVWGELFF.

The chain recombines TRBV27 with TRBJ2-5, with 7 bases lining up with TRBD2. Germline V gene sequence: CDR1 MNHEY, CDR2 SMNVEV (reference sequence). Trimming cost V 6 bases and J 4 bases; bases outside gene matches: 11. The CDR3 is 15 amino acids. In nucleotides, the CDR3 is TGTGCCAGCAGACGTCTGGCGGGAGCTGGAGAGACCCAGTACTTC. Its translation: CASRRLAGAGETQYF.